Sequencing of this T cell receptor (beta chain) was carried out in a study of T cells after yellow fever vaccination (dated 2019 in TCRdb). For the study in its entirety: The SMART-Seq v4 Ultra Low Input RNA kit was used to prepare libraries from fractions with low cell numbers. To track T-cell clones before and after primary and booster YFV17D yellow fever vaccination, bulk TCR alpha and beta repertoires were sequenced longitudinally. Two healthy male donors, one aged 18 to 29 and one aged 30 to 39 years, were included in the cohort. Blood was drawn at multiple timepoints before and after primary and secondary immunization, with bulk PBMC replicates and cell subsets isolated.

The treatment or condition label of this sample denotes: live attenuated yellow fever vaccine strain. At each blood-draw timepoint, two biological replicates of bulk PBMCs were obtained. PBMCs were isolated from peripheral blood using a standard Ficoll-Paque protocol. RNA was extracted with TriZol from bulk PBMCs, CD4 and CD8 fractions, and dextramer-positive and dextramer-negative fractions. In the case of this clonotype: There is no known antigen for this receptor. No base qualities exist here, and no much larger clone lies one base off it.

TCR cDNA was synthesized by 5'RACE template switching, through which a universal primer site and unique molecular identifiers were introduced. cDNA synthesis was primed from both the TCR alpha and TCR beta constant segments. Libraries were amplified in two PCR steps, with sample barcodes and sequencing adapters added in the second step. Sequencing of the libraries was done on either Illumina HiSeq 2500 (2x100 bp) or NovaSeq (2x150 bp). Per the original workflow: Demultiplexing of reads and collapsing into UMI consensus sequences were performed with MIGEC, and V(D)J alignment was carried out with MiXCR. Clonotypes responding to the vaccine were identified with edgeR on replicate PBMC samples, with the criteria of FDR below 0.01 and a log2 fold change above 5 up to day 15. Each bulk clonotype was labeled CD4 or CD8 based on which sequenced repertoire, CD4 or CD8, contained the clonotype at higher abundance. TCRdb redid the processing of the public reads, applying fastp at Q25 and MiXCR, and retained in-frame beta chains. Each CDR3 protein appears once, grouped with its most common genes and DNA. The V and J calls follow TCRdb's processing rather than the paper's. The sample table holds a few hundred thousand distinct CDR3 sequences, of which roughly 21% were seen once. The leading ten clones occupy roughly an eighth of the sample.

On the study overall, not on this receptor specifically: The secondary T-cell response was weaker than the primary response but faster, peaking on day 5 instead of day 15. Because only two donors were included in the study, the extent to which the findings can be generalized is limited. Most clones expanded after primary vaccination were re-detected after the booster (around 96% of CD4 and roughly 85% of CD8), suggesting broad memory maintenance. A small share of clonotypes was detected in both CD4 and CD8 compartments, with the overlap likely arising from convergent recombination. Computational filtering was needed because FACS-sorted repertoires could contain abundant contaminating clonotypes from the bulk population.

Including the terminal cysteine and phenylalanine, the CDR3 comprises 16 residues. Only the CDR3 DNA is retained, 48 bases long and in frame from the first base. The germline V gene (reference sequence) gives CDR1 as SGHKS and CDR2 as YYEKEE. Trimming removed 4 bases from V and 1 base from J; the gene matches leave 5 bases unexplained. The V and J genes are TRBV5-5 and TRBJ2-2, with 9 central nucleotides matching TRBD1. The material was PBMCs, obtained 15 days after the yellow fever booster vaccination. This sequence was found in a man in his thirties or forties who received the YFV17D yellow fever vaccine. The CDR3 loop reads CASSRRGQGNTGELFF. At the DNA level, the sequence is TGTGCCAGCAGCCGCCGGGGACAGGGGAACACCGGGGAGCTGTTTTTT. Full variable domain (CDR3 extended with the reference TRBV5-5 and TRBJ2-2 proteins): DAGVTQSPTHLIKTRGQQVTLRCSPISGHKSVSWYQQVLGQGPQFIFQYYEKEERGRGNFPDRFSARQFPNYSSELNVNALLLGDSALYLCASSRRGQGNTGELFFGEGSRLTVL.